The entry that follows covers one TCR beta chain sequence. Its matching antigen is unknown. The data derive from a study of follicular helper T cells after annual influenza vaccination. Time point indicated: 2014-2015 season, 7 days after vaccination. Libraries were prepared by immunoSEQ multiplex PCR; TCRdb keeps only in-frame clonotypes and omits some of them. The sample lists fewer than 11,000 clones; about 83% were seen once. V lost 5 bases, J lost 3 bases, and 11 bases lay in between. CDR1 is LNHDA, CDR2 SQIVND, per germline (reference sequence). CDR3 size: 13 residues. Findings of the study overall: Day 7 ICOS+CD38+ clones later appeared mostly in ICOS-CD38- cTfh.

V usage is TRBV19 and J usage is TRBJ2-7; D is possibly TRBD2 (5 bases). The material sequenced was CXCR5- memory CD4+ T cells sorted from blood, taken 7 days after influenza vaccination. The sequence came from an adult who received the influenza vaccine. The CDR3 nucleotides are TGTGCCAGTAGTGCTCAACGGGGCTACGAGCAGTACTTC. This encodes CASSAQRGYEQYF. Supplemented by reference TRBV19 and TRBJ2-7, the full variable domain reads DGGITQSPKYLFRKEGQNVTLSCEQNLNHDAMYWYRQDPGQGLRLIYYSQIVNDFQKGDIAEGYSVSREKKESFPLTVTSAQKNPTAFYLCASSAQRGYEQYFGPGTRLTVT.